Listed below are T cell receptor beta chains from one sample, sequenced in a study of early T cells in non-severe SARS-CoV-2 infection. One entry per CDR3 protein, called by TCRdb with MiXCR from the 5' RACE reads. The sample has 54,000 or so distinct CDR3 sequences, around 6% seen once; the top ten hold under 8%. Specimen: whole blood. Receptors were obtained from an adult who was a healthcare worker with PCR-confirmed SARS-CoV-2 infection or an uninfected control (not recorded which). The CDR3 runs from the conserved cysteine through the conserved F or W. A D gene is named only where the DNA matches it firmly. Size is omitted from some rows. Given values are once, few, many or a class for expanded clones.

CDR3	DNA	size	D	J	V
CASSEVSLQKQFF	TGTGCCAGCAGCGAAGTAAGCTTACAAAAGCAGTTCTTC	many	-	TRBJ2-1	TRBV5-4
CATSDASTDTQYF	TGTGCCACCAGTGACGCGTCGACAGATACGCAGTATTTT	few	-	TRBJ2-3	TRBV24-1
CASSVGLGETQYF	TGCGCCAGCAGCGTTGGACTGGGGGAGACCCAGTACTTC	-	-	TRBJ2-5	TRBV5-1
CASSVASGNNEQFF	TGTGCCAGCAGTGTCGCTAGCGGAAACAATGAGCAGTTCTTC	many	TRBD2	TRBJ2-1	TRBV25-1
CASSLTGRVAQETQYF	TGTGCCAGCAGCTTAACCGGTCGGGTGGCCCAAGAGACCCAGTACTTC	many	-	TRBJ2-5	TRBV7-3
CASSERQGSNQPQHF	TGTGCCAGCAGTGAACGGCAGGGGAGCAATCAGCCCCAGCATTTT	few	-	TRBJ1-5	TRBV6-1
CASSPLRTARDTQYF	TGTGCCAGCTCACCACTCAGGACAGCCCGAGATACGCAGTATTTT	-	-	TRBJ2-3	TRBV18
CASSLFPLIYEQYF	TGTGCCAGCAGCTTATTCCCCCTCATCTACGAGCAGTACTTC	many	-	TRBJ2-7	TRBV11-2
CASSPRAGLVGVEQYF	TGTGCCAGCTCACCCAGGGCGGGACTGGTCGGTGTCGAGCAGTACTTC	many	-	TRBJ2-7	TRBV18
CASSHRDRGFYNEQFF	TGTGCCAGTAGTCACCGGGACAGGGGATTCTACAATGAGCAGTTCTTC	many	TRBD1	TRBJ2-1	TRBV19
CASSLAHVWADTQYF	TGTGCCAGCAGTTTAGCGCACGTTTGGGCAGATACGCAGTATTTT	-	-	TRBJ2-3	TRBV12-3/TRBV12-4
CASNPPREDYGYTF	TGTGCCAGCAACCCACCTCGGGAAGACTATGGCTACACCTTC	-	-	TRBJ1-2	TRBV6-2/TRBV6-3
CASSPLGGDQPQHF	TGTGCCAGCTCACCACTTGGGGGGGATCAGCCCCAGCATTTT	-	-	TRBJ1-5	TRBV18
CSARDEAGLAGGPQETQYF	TGCAGTGCTAGAGATGAGGCCGGACTTGCGGGAGGGCCCCAAGAGACCCAGTACTTC	many	TRBD2	TRBJ2-5	TRBV20-1
CASILAGRNNEQFF	TGTGCCAGCATTTTAGCGGGGCGAAACAATGAGCAGTTCTTC	many	TRBD2	TRBJ2-1	TRBV6-1
CASSWTGLGEQYF	TGCGCCAGCAGCTGGACAGGGCTTGGCGAGCAGTACTTC	many	TRBD1	TRBJ2-7	TRBV5-1
CASSPTSGAETQYF	TGTGCCAGCAGCCCGACTAGCGGGGCGGAGACCCAGTACTTC	few	TRBD2	TRBJ2-5	TRBV3-1
CSAGEATGRAEQFF	TGCAGTGCCGGGGAAGCGACGGGGCGGGCTGAGCAGTTCTTC	few	-	TRBJ2-1	TRBV20-1
CASSSTRSSTDTQYF	TGTGCCAGCAGCTCGACCAGGTCTAGCACAGATACGCAGTATTTT	-	-	TRBJ2-3	TRBV7-9
CASSLDQGYGYTF	TGCGCCAGCAGCTTGGATCAGGGATATGGCTACACCTTC	many	-	TRBJ1-2	TRBV5-1
CASSSGQDSSGYTF	TGTGCCAGCAGCTCTGGACAGGATAGTAGTGGCTACACCTTC	many	TRBD1	TRBJ1-2	TRBV7-2
CASSLDRKETQYF	TGTGCTAGCAGCTTAGACAGGAAAGAGACCCAGTACTTC	-	-	TRBJ2-5	TRBV7-7
CSADGTQRFDEQFF	TGCAGTGCTGACGGGACGCAGCGGTTCGATGAGCAGTTCTTC	few	-	TRBJ2-1	TRBV20-1
CASSLGGVGSGANVLTF	TGTGCCAGCAGCTTAGGCGGTGTAGGCTCTGGGGCCAACGTCCTGACTTTC	-	-	TRBJ2-6	TRBV13
CSVGAGEYNEQFF	TGCAGCGTTGGGGCGGGAGAGTACAATGAGCAGTTCTTC	-	TRBD2	TRBJ2-1	TRBV29-1
CSARPPGLQREQFF	TGCAGTGCTAGACCCCCGGGACTTCAGCGTGAGCAGTTCTTC	many	-	TRBJ2-1	TRBV20-1
CASSPGTSYNEQFF	TGTGCCAGCTCACCAGGGACCTCATACAATGAGCAGTTCTTC	-	-	TRBJ2-1	TRBV18
CASSLYRGQTYEQYF	TGTGCCAGCAGCCTGTACAGGGGGCAGACCTACGAGCAGTACTTC	few	TRBD1	TRBJ2-7	TRBV5-6
CASSDGGDEQFF	TGTGCCAGCAGTGATGGGGGTGATGAGCAGTTCTTC	medium-sized	-	TRBJ2-1	TRBV2
CSVVGRGETDTQYF	TGCAGCGTTGTTGGCAGGGGGGAGACAGATACGCAGTATTTT	few	-	TRBJ2-3	TRBV29-1
CASSLGYRSSPATGELFF	TGCGCCAGCAGCTTGGGTTACAGGAGCTCGCCCGCTACCGGGGAGCTGTTTTTT	few	-	TRBJ2-2	TRBV5-1
CAISETRGGAPRTDTQYF	TGTGCCATCAGTGAGACCCGCGGGGGGGCCCCTCGCACAGATACGCAGTATTTT	many	TRBD2	TRBJ2-3	TRBV10-3
CASSPRQGRSTDTQYF	TGTGCCAGCAGCCCCAGACAGGGGAGAAGCACAGATACGCAGTATTTT	-	TRBD1	TRBJ2-3	TRBV7-2
CSASDGGTENTIYF	TGCAGTGCTAGTGACGGGGGGACTGAAAACACCATATATTTT	many	-	TRBJ1-3	TRBV20-1
CASSPAGTGELFF	TGTGCCAGCAGTCCAGCGGGGACCGGGGAGCTGTTTTTT	few	TRBD2	TRBJ2-2	TRBV12-3/TRBV12-4
CAISWQGEQETQYF	TGTGCCATCAGTTGGCAAGGGGAACAAGAGACCCAGTACTTC	-	-	TRBJ2-5	TRBV10-3
CASSRGEGTFTLGYEQYF	TGTGCCAGCAGTAGGGGAGAAGGAACCTTCACTCTGGGCTACGAGCAGTACTTC	few	-	TRBJ2-7	TRBV12-3/TRBV12-4
CASSQTGRRDGYTF	TGTGCCAGCAGCCAAACCGGGAGACGGGATGGCTACACCTTC	-	-	TRBJ1-2	TRBV2
CASSSRLGTTEAFF	TGTGCCAGCAGTTCAAGGTTGGGGACTACTGAAGCTTTCTTT	-	-	TRBJ1-1	TRBV2
CASKSRKNTGELFF	TGTGCCAGCAAGTCCAGGAAGAACACCGGGGAGCTGTTTTTT	-	-	TRBJ2-2	TRBV6-1
CASSLALTSGRANEQFF	TGTGCCAGCAGCTTAGCGTTGACTAGCGGGAGAGCCAATGAGCAGTTCTTC	many	TRBD2	TRBJ2-1	TRBV7-6
CAWTRQYPYEQYF	TGTGCCTGGACTAGACAATACCCCTACGAGCAGTACTTC	many	-	TRBJ2-7	TRBV30
CASSKDRLTEAFF	TGCGCCAGCAGCAAGGACAGGCTCACTGAAGCTTTCTTT	few	TRBD1	TRBJ1-1	TRBV5-1
CASSASLRPLGGIQYF	TGTGCCAGCAGCGCCTCACTTCGGCCCCTCGGGGGCATTCAGTACTTC	-	-	TRBJ2-4	TRBV7-2
CASSGRGVNSPLHF	TGCGCCAGCAGTGGCAGGGGGGTTAATTCACCCCTCCACTTT	few	TRBD1	TRBJ1-6	TRBV10-1
CASSNRQGVSTDTQYF	TGTGCCAGCAGTAACCGACAGGGGGTAAGCACAGATACGCAGTATTTT	-	TRBD1	TRBJ2-3	TRBV5-4
CASSQVWAFWGRTDTQYF	TGTGCCAGCAGCCAAGTGTGGGCGTTCTGGGGACGCACAGATACGCAGTATTTT	few	-	TRBJ2-3	TRBV14
CSVERSGGVEQFF	TGCAGCGTTGAGCGCTCAGGGGGGGTTGAGCAGTTCTTC	-	-	TRBJ2-1	TRBV29-1
CASSVRGRVADTQYF	TGTGCCAGCAGCGTGCGGGGGCGGGTGGCAGATACGCAGTATTTT	many	-	TRBJ2-3	TRBV7-2
CASSFSGTGELFF	TGTGCCAGCAGCTTTAGCGGCACCGGGGAGCTGTTTTTT	many	-	TRBJ2-2	TRBV5-5
CSAPLAGGSYNEQFF	TGCAGTGCCCCACTAGCGGGAGGATCCTACAATGAGCAGTTCTTC	-	TRBD2	TRBJ2-1	TRBV20-1
CATSRDLTSYGYTF	TGTGCCACCAGCCGCGACCTTACCAGCTATGGCTACACCTTC	many	-	TRBJ1-2	TRBV15